This T cell receptor beta chain was identified during a study of blood T cell repertoires in COVID-19. Across the study: Donors in the United States, Italy and Spain gave samples during acute or convalescent COVID-19. T cells, B-cell-depleted T cells, or PBMCs provided the cDNA or gDNA that served as material.

TCRdb's copy holds only in-frame clones and misses some; the assay was immunoSEQ multiplex PCR. The sample has more than 80,000 clones; around nine tenths are singletons. CDR3 size: 13 residues. Trimming stripped 0 bases from V and 8 bases from J, with 11 bases between. Germline V gene sequence: CDR1 SGHRS, CDR2 YFSETQ. Sequencing input: peripheral blood. The J gene is TRBJ1-1, the V gene TRBV5-1, with unresolved D. This receptor was identified in a man at least 80 years old with acute or convalescent COVID-19. CDR3 DNA sequence: TGCGCCAGCAGCTTGGCCCCTGAGGCCGAAGCTTTCTTT. Protein sequence: CASSLAPEAEAFF.